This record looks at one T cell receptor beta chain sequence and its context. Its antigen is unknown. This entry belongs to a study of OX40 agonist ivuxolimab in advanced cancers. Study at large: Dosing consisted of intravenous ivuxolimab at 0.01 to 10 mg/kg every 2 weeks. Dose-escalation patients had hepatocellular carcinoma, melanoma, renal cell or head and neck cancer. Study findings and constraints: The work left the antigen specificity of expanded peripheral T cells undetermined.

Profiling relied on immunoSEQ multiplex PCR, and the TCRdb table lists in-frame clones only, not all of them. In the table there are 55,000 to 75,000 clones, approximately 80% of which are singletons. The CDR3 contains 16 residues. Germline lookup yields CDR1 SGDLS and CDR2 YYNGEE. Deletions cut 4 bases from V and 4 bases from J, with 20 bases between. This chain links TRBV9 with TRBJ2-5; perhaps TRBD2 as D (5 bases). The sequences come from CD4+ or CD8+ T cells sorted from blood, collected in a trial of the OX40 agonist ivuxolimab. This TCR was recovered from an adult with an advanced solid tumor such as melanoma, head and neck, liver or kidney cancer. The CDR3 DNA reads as TGTGCCAGCAGCCCACGGGTGGACTGGGCGGGAGAGACCCAGTACTTC. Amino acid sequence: CASSPRVDWAGETQYF.